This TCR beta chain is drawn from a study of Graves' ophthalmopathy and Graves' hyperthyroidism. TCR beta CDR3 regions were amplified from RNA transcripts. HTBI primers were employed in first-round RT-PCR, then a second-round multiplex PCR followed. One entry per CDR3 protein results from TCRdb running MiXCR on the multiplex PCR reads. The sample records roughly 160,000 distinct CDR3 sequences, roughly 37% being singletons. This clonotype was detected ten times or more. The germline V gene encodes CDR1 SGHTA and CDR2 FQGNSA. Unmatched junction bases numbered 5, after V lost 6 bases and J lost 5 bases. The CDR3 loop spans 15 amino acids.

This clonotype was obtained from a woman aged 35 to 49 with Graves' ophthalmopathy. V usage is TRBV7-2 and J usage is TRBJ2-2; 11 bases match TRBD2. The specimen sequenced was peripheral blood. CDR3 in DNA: TGTGCCAGCAGGGCGGGACTAGCGGTTACCGGGGAGCTGTTTTTT. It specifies CASRAGLAVTGELFF.